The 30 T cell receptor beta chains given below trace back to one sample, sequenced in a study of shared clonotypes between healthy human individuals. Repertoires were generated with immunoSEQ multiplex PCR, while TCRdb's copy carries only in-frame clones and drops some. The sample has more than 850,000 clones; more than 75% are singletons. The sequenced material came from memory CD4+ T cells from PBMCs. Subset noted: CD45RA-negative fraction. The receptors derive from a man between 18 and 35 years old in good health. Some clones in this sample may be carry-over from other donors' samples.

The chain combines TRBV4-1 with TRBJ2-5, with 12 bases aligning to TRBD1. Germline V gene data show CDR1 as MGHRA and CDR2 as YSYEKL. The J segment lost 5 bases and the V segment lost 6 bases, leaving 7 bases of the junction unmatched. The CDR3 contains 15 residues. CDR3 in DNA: TGCGCCAGCAGGTCTACCGGGACAGGGGGCGAGACCCAGTACTTC. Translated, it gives CASRSTGTGGETQYF.

The CDR3 is CASSPGTGSPNTQYF. DNA for the CDR3: TGTGCCAGCAGCCCCGGGACTGGAAGCCCTAATACGCAGTATTTT. The chain is built from TRBV7-9 and TRBJ2-3, with D perhaps TRBD2 (6 bases). The germline V and J ends were trimmed by 5 bases and 7 bases, with 19 bases remaining between them. This CDR3 spans 15 amino acids. Germline V gene data show CDR1 as SEHNR and CDR2 as FQNEAQ (reference sequence).

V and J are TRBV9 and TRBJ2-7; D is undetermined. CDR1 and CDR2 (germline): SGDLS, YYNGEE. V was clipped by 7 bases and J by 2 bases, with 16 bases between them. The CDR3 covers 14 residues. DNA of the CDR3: TGTGCCAGCGGGTCTGAGAGCGCTCCCTACGAGCAGTACTTC. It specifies CASGSESAPYEQYF.

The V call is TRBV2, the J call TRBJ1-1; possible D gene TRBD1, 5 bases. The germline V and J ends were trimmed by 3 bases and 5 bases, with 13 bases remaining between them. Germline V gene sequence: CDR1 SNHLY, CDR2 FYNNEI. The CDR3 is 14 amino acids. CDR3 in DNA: TGTGCCAGCAGTGAGGCGCAGGGTTGGACTGAAGCTTTCTTT. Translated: CASSEAQGWTEAFF.

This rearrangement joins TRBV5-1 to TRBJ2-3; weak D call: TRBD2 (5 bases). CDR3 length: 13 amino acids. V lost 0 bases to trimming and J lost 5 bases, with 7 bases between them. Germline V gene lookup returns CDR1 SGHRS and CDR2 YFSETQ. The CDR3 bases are TGCGCCAGCAGCTTGGGGGGAGAAGATACGCAGTATTTT. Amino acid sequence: CASSLGGEDTQYF.

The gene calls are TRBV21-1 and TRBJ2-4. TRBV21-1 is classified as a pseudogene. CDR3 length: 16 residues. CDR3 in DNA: TGTGCCAGCAGCACCGGGACGGTTCTAGCCAAAAACATTCAGTACTTC. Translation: CASSTGTVLAKNIQYF.

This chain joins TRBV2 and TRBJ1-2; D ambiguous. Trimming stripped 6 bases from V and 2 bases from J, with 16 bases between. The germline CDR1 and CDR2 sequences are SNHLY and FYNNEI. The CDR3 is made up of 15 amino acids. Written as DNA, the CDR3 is TGTGCCAGCAGGGAGCAATTAGACTTGAACTATGGCTACACCTTC. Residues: CASREQLDLNYGYTF.

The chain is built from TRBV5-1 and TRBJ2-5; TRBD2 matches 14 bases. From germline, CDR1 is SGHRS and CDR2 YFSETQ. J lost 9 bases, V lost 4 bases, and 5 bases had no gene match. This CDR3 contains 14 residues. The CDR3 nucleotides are TGCGCCAGCAGCCCCCTGACTAGCGGGGGGGCCCAGTACTTC. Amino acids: CASSPLTSGGAQYF.

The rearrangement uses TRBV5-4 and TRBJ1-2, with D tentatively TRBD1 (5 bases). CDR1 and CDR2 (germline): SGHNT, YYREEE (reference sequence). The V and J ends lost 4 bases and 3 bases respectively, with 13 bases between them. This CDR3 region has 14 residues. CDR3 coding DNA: TGTGCCAGCAGCGGAGCAGGGAGGGACTATGGCTACACCTTC. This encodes CASSGAGRDYGYTF.

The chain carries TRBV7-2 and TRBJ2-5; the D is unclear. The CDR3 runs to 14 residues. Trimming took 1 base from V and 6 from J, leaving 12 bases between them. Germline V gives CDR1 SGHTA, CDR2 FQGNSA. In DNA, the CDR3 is TGTGCCAGCAGCTTAGAGGGTGGTACGCAGACCCAGTACTTC. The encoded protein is CASSLEGGTQTQYF.

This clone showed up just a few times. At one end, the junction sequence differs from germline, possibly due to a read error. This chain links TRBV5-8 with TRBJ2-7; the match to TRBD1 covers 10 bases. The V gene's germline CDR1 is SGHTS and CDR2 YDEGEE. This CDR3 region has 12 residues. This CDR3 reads CASSLDRGFDHF. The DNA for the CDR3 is TGTGCCAGCAGCCTGGACAGGGGGTTCGATCACTTC.

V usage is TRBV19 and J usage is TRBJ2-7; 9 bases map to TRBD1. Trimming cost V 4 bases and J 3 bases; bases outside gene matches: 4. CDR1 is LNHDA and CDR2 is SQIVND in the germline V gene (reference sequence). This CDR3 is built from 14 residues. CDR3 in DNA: TGTGCCAGTAGTAAGGGACAGGGATTCTACGAGCAGTACTTC. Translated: CASSKGQGFYEQYF.

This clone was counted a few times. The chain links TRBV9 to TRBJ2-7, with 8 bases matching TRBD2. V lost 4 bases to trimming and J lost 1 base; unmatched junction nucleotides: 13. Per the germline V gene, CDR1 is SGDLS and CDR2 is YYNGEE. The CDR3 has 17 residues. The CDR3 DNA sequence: TGTGCCAGCAGCCTGACTATTACGGCGGGAGGTTCCTACGAGCAGTACTTC. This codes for CASSLTITAGGSYEQYF.

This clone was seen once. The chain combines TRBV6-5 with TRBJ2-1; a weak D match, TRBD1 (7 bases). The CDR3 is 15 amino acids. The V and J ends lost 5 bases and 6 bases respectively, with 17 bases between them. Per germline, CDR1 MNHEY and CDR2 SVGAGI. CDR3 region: CASSQPTGRINEQFF. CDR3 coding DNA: TGTGCCAGCAGTCAGCCGACAGGGAGGATCAATGAGCAGTTCTTC.

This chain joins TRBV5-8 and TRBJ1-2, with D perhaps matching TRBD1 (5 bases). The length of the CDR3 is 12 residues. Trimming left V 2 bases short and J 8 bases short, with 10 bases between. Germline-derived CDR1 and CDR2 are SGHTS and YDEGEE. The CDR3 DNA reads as TGTGCCAGCAGCTTCAGGGTATCGGGCTACACCTTC. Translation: CASSFRVSGYTF.

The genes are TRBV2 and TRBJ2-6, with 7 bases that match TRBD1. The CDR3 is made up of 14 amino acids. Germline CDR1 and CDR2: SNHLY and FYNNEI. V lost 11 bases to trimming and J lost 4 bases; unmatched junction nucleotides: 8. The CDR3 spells CASQRGQGANVLTF. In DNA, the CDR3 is TGTGCCTCCCAGAGGGGGCAAGGGGCCAACGTCCTGACTTTC.

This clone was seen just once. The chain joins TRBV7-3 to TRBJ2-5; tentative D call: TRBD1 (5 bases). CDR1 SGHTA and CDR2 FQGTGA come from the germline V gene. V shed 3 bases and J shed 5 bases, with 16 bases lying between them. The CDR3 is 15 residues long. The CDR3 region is CASSLDTNPGETQYF. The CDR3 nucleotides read TGTGCCAGCAGCTTGGACACCAACCCTGGGGAGACCCAGTACTTC.

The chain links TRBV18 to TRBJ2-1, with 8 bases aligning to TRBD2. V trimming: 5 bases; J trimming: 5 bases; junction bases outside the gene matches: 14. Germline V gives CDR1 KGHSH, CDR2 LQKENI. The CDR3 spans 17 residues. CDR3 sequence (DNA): TGTGCCAGCTCAGCACGCCTCGGACTAGCATACGACAATGAGCAGTTCTTC. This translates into CASSARLGLAYDNEQFF.

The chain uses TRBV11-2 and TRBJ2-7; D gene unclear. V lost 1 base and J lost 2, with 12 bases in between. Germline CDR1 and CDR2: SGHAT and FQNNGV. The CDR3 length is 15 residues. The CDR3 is CASSLAGVSPYEQYF. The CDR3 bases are TGTGCCAGCAGCTTAGCGGGCGTATCCCCCTACGAGCAGTACTTC.

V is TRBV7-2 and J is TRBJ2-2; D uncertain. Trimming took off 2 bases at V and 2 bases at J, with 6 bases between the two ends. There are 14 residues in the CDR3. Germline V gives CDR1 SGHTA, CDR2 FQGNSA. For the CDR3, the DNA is TGTGCCAGCAGCTTACTCATTAACACCGGGGAGCTGTTTTTT. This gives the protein CASSLLINTGELFF.

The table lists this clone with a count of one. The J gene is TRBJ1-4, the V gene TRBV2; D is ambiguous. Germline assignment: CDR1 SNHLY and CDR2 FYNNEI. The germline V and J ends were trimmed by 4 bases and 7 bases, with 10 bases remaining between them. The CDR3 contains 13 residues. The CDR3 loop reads CASSGVRSEKLFF. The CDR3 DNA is TGTGCCAGCAGTGGGGTCCGTAGTGAAAAACTGTTTTTT.

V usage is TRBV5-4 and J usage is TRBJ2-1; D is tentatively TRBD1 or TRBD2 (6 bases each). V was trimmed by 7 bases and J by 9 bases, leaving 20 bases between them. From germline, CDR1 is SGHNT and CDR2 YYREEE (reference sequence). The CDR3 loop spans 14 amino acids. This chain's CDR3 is CASSQRGEGGEQFF. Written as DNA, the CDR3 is TGTGCCAGCTCGCAAAGGGGCGAGGGGGGTGAGCAGTTCTTC.

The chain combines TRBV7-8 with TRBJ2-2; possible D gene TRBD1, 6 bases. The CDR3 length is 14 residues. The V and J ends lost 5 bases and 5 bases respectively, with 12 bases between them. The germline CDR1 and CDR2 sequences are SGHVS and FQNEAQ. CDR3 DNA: TGTGCCAGCAGCAGGACAGTGTGGACCGGGGAGCTGTTTTTT. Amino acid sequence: CASSRTVWTGELFF. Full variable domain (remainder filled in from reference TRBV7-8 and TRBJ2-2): GAGVSQSPRYKVAKRGQDVALRCDPISGHVSLFWYQQALGQGPEFLTYFQNEAQLDKSGLPSDRFFAERPEGSVSTLKIQRTQQEDSAVYLCASSRTVWTGELFFGEGSRLTVL.

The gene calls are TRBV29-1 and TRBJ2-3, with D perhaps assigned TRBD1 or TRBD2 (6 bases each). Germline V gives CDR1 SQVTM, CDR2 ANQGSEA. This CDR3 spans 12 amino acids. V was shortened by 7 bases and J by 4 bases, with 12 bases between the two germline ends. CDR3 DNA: TGCAGCGAACAGGGAGGCGCAGATACGCAGTATTTT. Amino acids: CSEQGGADTQYF.

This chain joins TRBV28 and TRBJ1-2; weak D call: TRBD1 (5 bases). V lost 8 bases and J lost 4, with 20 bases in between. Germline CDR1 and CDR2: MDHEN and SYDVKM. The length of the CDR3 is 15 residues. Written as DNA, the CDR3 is TGTGCCAGCGCCGAGCCAAAGGGACGGACCTATGGCTACACCTTC. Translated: CASAEPKGRTYGYTF.

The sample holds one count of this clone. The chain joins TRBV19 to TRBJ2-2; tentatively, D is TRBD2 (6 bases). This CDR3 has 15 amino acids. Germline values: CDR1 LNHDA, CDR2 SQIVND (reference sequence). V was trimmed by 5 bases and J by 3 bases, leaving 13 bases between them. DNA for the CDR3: TGTGCCAGTAGTGGGGCGGGGAGAGACACCGGGGAGCTGTTTTTT. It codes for CASSGAGRDTGELFF.

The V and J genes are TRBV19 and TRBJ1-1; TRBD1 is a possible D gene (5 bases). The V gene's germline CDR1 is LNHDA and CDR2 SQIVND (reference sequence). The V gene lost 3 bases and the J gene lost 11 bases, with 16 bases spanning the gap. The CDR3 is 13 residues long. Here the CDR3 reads CASSMSHGGDAFF. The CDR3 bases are TGTGCCAGTAGTATGTCTCACGGCGGGGACGCTTTCTTT.

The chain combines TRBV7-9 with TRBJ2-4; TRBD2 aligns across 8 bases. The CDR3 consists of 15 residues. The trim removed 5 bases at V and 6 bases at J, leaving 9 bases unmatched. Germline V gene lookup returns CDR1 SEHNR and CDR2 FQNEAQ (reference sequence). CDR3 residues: CASSPPGGARNIQYF. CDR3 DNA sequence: TGTGCCAGCAGCCCCCCGGGAGGGGCGAGAAACATTCAGTACTTC.

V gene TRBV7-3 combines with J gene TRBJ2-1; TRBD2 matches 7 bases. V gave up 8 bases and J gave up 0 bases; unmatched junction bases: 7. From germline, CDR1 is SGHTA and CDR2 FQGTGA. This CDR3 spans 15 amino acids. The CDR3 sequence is CASALGGSSYNEQFF. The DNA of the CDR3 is TGTGCCAGCGCCCTCGGGGGGAGCTCCTACAATGAGCAGTTCTTC. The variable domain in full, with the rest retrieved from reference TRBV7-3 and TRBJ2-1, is GAGVSQTPSNKVTEKGKYVELRCDPISGHTALYWYRQSLGQGPEFLIYFQGTGAADDSGLPNDRFFAVRPEGSVSTLKIQRTERGDSAVYLCASALGGSSYNEQFFGPGTRLTVL.

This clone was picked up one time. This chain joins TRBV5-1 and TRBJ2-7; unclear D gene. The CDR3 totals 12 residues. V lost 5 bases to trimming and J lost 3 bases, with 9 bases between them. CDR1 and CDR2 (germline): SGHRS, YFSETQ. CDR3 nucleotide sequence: TGCGCCAGCAGGGAATCAGACTACGAGCAGTACTTC. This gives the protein CASRESDYEQYF.